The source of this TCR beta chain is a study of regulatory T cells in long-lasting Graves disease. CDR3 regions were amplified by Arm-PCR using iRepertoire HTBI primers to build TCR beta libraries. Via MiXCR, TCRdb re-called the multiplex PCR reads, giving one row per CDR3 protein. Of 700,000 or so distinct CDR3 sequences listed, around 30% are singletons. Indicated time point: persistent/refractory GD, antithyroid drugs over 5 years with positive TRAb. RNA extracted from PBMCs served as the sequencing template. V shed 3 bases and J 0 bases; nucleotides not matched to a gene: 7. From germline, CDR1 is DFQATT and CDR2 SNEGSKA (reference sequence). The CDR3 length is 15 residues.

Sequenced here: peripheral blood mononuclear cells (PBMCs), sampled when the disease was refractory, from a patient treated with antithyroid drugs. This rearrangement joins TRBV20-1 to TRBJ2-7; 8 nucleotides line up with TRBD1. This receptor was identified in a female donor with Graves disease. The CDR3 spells CSASSPTGASYEQYF. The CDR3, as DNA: TGCAGTGCTAGTAGTCCGACAGGGGCCTCCTACGAGCAGTACTTC.